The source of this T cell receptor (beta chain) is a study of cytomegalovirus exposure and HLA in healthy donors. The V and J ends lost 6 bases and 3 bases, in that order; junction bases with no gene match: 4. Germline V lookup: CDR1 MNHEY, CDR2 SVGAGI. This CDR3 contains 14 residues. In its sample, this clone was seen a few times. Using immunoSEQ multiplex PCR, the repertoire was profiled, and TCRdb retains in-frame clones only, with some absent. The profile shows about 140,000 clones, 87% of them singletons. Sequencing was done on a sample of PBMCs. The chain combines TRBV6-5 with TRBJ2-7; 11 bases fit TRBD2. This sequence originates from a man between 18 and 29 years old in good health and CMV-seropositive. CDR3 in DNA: TGTGCCAGCAGCCTCGGGACTAGCGGCTACGAGCAGTACTTC. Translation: CASSLGTSGYEQYF.